The following is a T cell receptor beta chain sequence with its context. What it binds is not known. A universal primer site came from template switching; cDNA carried unique molecular identifiers. MiXCR, applied by TCRdb to the 5' RACE reads, yields one record per CDR3 protein. Of around 480,000 distinct CDR3 sequences listed, 13% to 15% are singletons. This specimen belongs to a study of identical twins. The study's findings and limits: Within beta out-of-frame sequences, the excess sharing observed between twins was weaker. Insertions were reduced in abundant cord blood beta clonotypes but not in memory repertoires.

These records were also assigned to another study, of yellow fever vaccine responses in identical twins. As that study records: Twins reportedly mounted vaccine T cell responses that seemed partly convergent, partly personalized.

The sequenced sample consisted of CD4+ T cells sorted from blood. This clonotype was obtained from a woman younger than 35 in good health.

CDR3 protein: CASRRTGRVDTQYF. The CDR3 coding sequence is TGTGCCAGCAGGAGGACAGGGCGTGTAGATACGCAGTATTTT. This chain joins TRBV12-3 or TRBV12-4 and TRBJ2-3; 8 bases fit TRBD1. Trimming at V came to 6 bases and at J to 5 bases, leaving 7 bases not matched to a gene. The CDR3 covers 14 residues.